This T cell receptor beta chain was captured by sequencing in a study of blood T cell repertoires in COVID-19. Whole-study context: Samples came from the United States, Italy and Spain, spanning acute and convalescent COVID-19. The cDNA or gDNA used as material had been derived from T cells, B-cell-depleted T cells, or PBMCs.

Original methodology: How many nucleated cells were present was estimated from reference gene primer amplification. Sequenced by immunoSEQ multiplex PCR; TCRdb stores in-frame clones only, minus some. For V, J and clone size, that table is used; D and trimming come from the DNA. The data hold about 55,000 clones, with almost 85% observed a single time. This clone was counted once. Sequenced: peripheral blood. This TCR was sampled from a human donor in a cohort sampled during active COVID-19.

CDR3 nucleotides: TGTGCCAGCCGGACAGGGGATTGGAACACTGAAGCTTTCTTT. Encoded protein: CASRTGDWNTEAFF. The chain joins TRBV7-2 to TRBJ1-1, with 9 bases identical to TRBD1. Germline V gene sequence: CDR1 SGHTA, CDR2 FQGNSA. The CDR3 consists of 14 residues. With 8 bases clipped from V and 1 base from J, the junction kept 5 bases outside the gene matches.